Detailed here is one TCR beta chain. What this receptor recognizes is not known. Per-base qualities were not stored, and no clone one base away is much larger. These data come from a study of blood T cells in healthy people across ages (dated by TCRdb to about 2015). At the level of the whole study: Template switching captured roughly one uniquely barcoded TCR beta cDNA molecule per two T cells in model experiments. To track age-related changes in TCR beta repertoire diversity, the study relied on deep sequencing normalized with unique cDNA molecular identifiers. The donors were divided into four age groups: young (average roughly 17 years), middle-aged (roughly 40), aged (around 59) and long-lived (around 80). The study analyzed two additional independent replicas of 1 million unique cDNA reads from the same blood draw for two donors, one aged 18 to 29 and one aged 80 or older.

Library method: 5' RACE. TCRdb shows the sequencer as Illumina HiSeq 2500. The second PCR ran for roughly 7 to 12 cycles and used a J-beta primer mix along with a sample-barcoded 5' primer. A template-switch 5' adaptor carrying 12 random nucleotides introduced a unique molecular identifier onto each TCR beta cDNA molecule. At least 3 million CDR3-containing paired-end reads were obtained from each sample. All of the RNA was converted into first-strand cDNA using the Mint cDNA synthesis kit, with a TRBC-specific oligonucleotide serving as the primer. Following uracil-DNA glycosylase treatment, a first 18-cycle PCR with universal primers M1SS and BC2_uni_R was performed on all cDNA. On the study's bioinformatics: Normalization of each sample was performed by random selection of 1 million high-quality reads, each carrying a distinct molecular identifier. Reads with shared molecular identifiers were discarded instead of being binned into consensus sequences. MiTCR, set to a Q25 quality threshold and the strictest error-elimination algorithm, was used for CDR3 identification, clonotype clustering and error correction. Lower-bound total TCR beta diversity was estimated with a nonparametric unseen species model using Euler transformation. In-frame beta chains were kept once TCRdb had trimmed the public reads at Q25 with fastp and called clones with MiXCR. Rows are unified per CDR3 protein, each entry keeping the most common DNA and genes. V and J calls and clone size were set by TCRdb, not the authors. The sample records 750,000 to 950,000 distinct CDR3 sequences, 25% to 30% of which are singletons. Clones ranked in the top ten supply 10% of the sample.

Systemically healthy Caucasian individuals from Russia, 39 in total and aged roughly 6 to 95 years, were included as donors. Each donor gave around 9.9 milliliters of peripheral blood, collected into EDTA-treated Vacutainer tubes. Ficoll-Paque density-gradient centrifugation was used to isolate PBMCs, with at least 7 million per sample. Total RNA was extracted from PBMCs with Trizol reagent, with at least 6 micrograms obtained per sample. For every donor, an aliquot of PBMCs went through flow cytometry to measure the percentages of naive CD45RAhigh/CD27high T cells. V is cut by 3 bases and J by 3 bases, and the space between the germline ends is 14 bases. Taken from the germline V gene, the CDR1 and CDR2 loops are SGHTA and FQGNSA. The CDR3 starts with the cysteine, ends with the phenylalanine, and has 15 residues. Only the CDR3 region is kept as DNA, spanning 45 bases read in frame from base 1. Results and caveats for the whole study, not just this receptor: Compared with the aged group, the long-lived group had more naive CD4+ T cells, fewer expanded clones and increased TCR diversity, a pattern suggesting age selection. Donor CMV infection status was unknown, potentially confounding age-related changes in expanded clonotypes. Observed TCR beta diversity correlated strongly with the percentage of naive T cells measured by flow cytometry. As age increased, observed TCR beta diversity per million T cells dropped in a roughly linear way, and a significant reduction was already evident by age about 40. Estimates of total diversity from one million sequenced T cells were regarded as lower bounds and underestimates. Since profiling was done on bulk unsorted PBMCs, naive and antigen-experienced compartments could not be conclusively compared.

The same data also contributed to another study, on T cells of mothers and their children. The second study, in turn, reports: The donors were nine systemically healthy Caucasian individuals, made up of three mothers and their six children. cDNA synthesis consumed the entire amount of extracted RNA, loaded at about 1.5 ug RNA in each 15 ul reaction. In the second PCR, sample barcodes and 2-4 random nucleotides were introduced via the M1S primer. More than 8 million TCR beta CDR3 reads were obtained from each mother, and millions of reads were obtained from each child. In both related and unrelated pairs, thymic selection shapes the output of TCR recombination in a similar way, with inherited differences having only a minor effect. Related mother-child pairs always showed normalized repertoire overlap that was slightly higher than in unrelated mother-child pairs, though the difference was never significant. With a sensitivity of approximately 100 clones per million clonotypes, no persistent microchimeric T cell clones were detected. The study used deep NGS to compare TCR beta repertoires of mothers and children, seeking features distinguishing related mother-child pairs from unrelated individuals. The mean age was roughly 36 +/- 4 years for the mothers and about 12 +/- 4 years for the children. After adapter ligation was performed with NEBNext reagents, the libraries were sequenced on an Illumina HiSeq 2000 with 100+100 nt paired-end reads. To prevent cross-contamination, the mother and child libraries were prepared one month apart and sequenced in separate runs. For each donor, somewhere between 500,000 and 2,000,000 distinct TCR beta clonotypes were identified. Naive TCR beta clonotypes were estimated from low-frequency clonotypes matched to each donor's FACS-determined naive share, without sorting.

Sequencing was performed on blood. This TCR was recovered from a woman aged 40 to 50 in good health. The chain couples TRBV7-2 to TRBJ1-1; a confident D gene designation cannot be given. In nucleotide form, the sequence is TGTGCCAGCAGCTTGGAGGTGGGTGGTCACACTGAAGCTTTCTTT. It translates to CASSLEVGGHTEAFF.